This paragraph covers one TCR beta chain sequence. Antigen: not known. This sample was included in a study of cytomegalovirus exposure and HLA in healthy donors. Overall study findings and caveats: In a later analysis, TCR beta V- and J-gene trimming was associated with a missense DCLRE1C variant. The authors enumerated under 200 TCR beta chains as linked to cytomegalovirus.

The V and J ends lost 4 bases and 2 bases respectively, with 15 bases between them. CDR1 and CDR2 (germline): SGHTS, YDEGEE. This CDR3 region has 15 residues. 13 Jbeta primers and 60 Vbeta primers were used for the PCR. Produced via immunoSEQ multiplex PCR; TCRdb's table is partial and in-frame only. The sample includes approximately 150,000 clones, 88% of them seen just once. The specimen sequenced was PBMCs. The chain joins TRBV5-8 to TRBJ2-5, with D possibly TRBD1 on 6 matching bases. This receptor was identified in a woman aged 40 to 49 in good health and CMV-seronegative. DNA for the CDR3: TGTGCCAGCAGCGGCTCGGCAGGGGTACAAGAGACCCAGTACTTC. Protein product: CASSGSAGVQETQYF.